This T cell receptor beta chain came from a study of CD4+ T cells in melanoma. Comment on this clone: What it binds is unknown.

The study, taken as a whole, reports: CD8+ T cell, macrophage and B cell function reportedly correlated with neoantigen-specific CD4+ T cells. Diverse differentiation states were reported for melanoma neoantigen-specific CD4+ T cells.

This CDR3 contains 15 residues. The ends were cut back, 2 bases at V and 8 bases at J, with 17 bases in the middle. CDR1 is SGDLS and CDR2 is YYNGEE in the germline V gene. Sequencing was performed with immunoSEQ multiplex PCR; in TCRdb, only in-frame clones are kept and a portion is missing. The profile covers 110,000 to 150,000 clones, with about nine tenths appearing a single time and 1.5% taken by the ten largest. This receptor was identified in a human donor with melanoma. The rearrangement links TRBV9 to TRBJ1-3; D may be TRBD1 (5 bases). The CDR3 spells CASSVEDNGGDTIYF. CDR3 in DNA: TGTGCCAGCAGCGTGGAGGACAACGGGGGGGACACCATATATTTT. The variable domain in full, with the rest retrieved from reference TRBV9 and TRBJ1-3, is DSGVTQTPKHLITATGQRVTLRCSPRSGDLSVYWYQQSLDQGLQFLIQYYNGEERAKGNILERFSAQQFPDLHSELNLSSLELGDSALYFCASSVEDNGGDTIYFGEGSWLTVV.